Many counts were recorded for the clone carrying this TCR beta chain. What it binds is unknown. This sample is drawn from a study of early T cells in non-severe SARS-CoV-2 infection. About the research overall: Whole-blood bulk RNA, unsorted, was sequenced, and chains were unpaired. Study observations and caveats: Reliance on VDJdb matching favored anti-spike CD8 responses; private and CD4 specificities were missed.

Molecules of cDNA were individually given unique molecular identifiers that were attached to them. One entry per CDR3 protein results from TCRdb running MiXCR on the 5' RACE reads. The top ten hold just under 8% of the sample, which has roughly 34,000 distinct CDR3 sequences, 4% to 5% seen once. Trimming stripped 2 bases from V and 8 bases from J, with 9 bases between. The CDR3 loop spans 11 amino acids. In germline, CDR1 is SQVTM, CDR2 ANQGSEA. The sample consisted of whole blood. V gene TRBV29-1 combines with J gene TRBJ1-1, with unresolved D. This TCR came from an adult who was a healthcare worker with PCR-confirmed SARS-CoV-2 infection or an uninfected control (not recorded which). In DNA, the CDR3 is TGCAGCGTTGAAAAGGCCAGCGAAGCTTTCTTT. Its translation: CSVEKASEAFF. The entire variable domain, with the rest obtained from reference TRBV29-1 and TRBJ1-1, is as follows: SAVISQKPSRDICQRGTSLTIQCQVDSQVTMMFWYRQQPGQSLTLIATANQGSEATYESGFVIDKFPISRPNLTFSTLTVSNMSPEDSSIYLCSVEKASEAFFGQGTRLTVV.